These 9 T cell receptor beta chains were all obtained from the same sample, sequenced in a study of technical replicates of blood from several donors (dated by TCRdb to about 2017). Library generation was performed with the immunoSEQ multiplex PCR assay. TCRdb re-hosts the immuneACCESS table, in-frame sequences only. Its copies lack some clones; in the studies checked, an unresolved V gene accounts for under half of them, and the cause for the rest is not known. This sample gives tens of thousands of clones in total; about 91% of them show up just once. The ten largest clonotypes hold roughly 0.28% of the sample. Input material: T cells isolated from PBMCs. The origin of the receptors is a human donor in good health.

This chain links TRBV9 with TRBJ1-1, with D uncertain. V lost 4 bases to trimming and J lost 6 bases, with 19 bases between them. The germline CDR1 and CDR2 sequences are SGDLS and YYNGEE. This CDR3 region has 15 residues. CDR3 coding DNA: TGTGCCAGCAGCATCTCGACATCCGGCGAAGCTGAAGCTTTCTTT. Its translation is CASSISTSGEAEAFF.

About this clone itself: Relative to the germline gene, one junction end is altered; a read error may explain this. This chain connects TRBV7-7 to TRBJ2-5, with TRBD2 matching over 8 bases. The CDR3 length is 15 residues. In germline, CDR1 is SSHAT, CDR2 FNYEAQ (reference sequence). The CDR3 DNA follows: TGTGCTAGCAGCCTGGCGGGAGGATTTCAAGAGACCCAGTACTTC. It codes for CASSLAGGFQETQYF.

The chain uses TRBV27 and TRBJ1-5; D unclear. Trimming removed 3 bases at V and 2 bases at J, with 5 bases between. The CDR3 loop spans 13 amino acids. The germline V gene has CDR1 MNHEY and CDR2 SMNVEV (reference sequence). The CDR3: CASSLRGNQPQHF. CDR3 sequence (DNA): TGTGCCAGCAGTTTGAGGGGCAATCAGCCCCAGCATTTT.

The chain combines TRBV11-3 with TRBJ2-5, with unresolved D. This CDR3 region has 11 residues. V shed 5 bases and J shed 7 bases, with 8 bases lying between them. Germline values: CDR1 SGHNT, CDR2 YENEEA. CDR3 nucleotides: TGTGCCAGCAGCATAACGGGGACCCAGTACTTC. Protein product: CASSITGTQYF.

V and J are TRBV28 and TRBJ2-6; 11 positions match TRBD1. The CDR3 has 16 amino acids. Germline CDR1 is MDHEN and CDR2 is SYDVKM. V dropped 8 bases and J dropped 0; count of bases not matched to a gene: 3. The CDR3 DNA sequence: TGTGCCAGCTGGACAGGGGGCACCTCTGGGGCCAACGTCCTGACTTTC. As protein: CASWTGGTSGANVLTF.

V gene TRBV6-6 combines with J gene TRBJ1-2; tentative D call: TRBD1 (5 bases). The V and J ends lost 7 bases and 9 bases respectively, with 24 bases between them. CDR1 is MNHNY, CDR2 SVGAGI, per germline (reference sequence). The CDR3 spans 15 residues. This CDR3 is CASIHLVGQGLSYTF. The CDR3 bases are TGTGCCAGCATTCACCTGGTGGGCCAGGGCCTTAGCTACACCTTC.

The rearrangement uses TRBV18 and TRBJ2-1; 8 bases agree with TRBD1. There are 17 residues in the CDR3. CDR1 is KGHSH, CDR2 LQKENI, per germline. V lost 2 bases and J lost 5; bases outside the gene matches: 11. CDR3 in amino acids: CASSPKPDRVGDNEQFF. CDR3 nucleotides: TGTGCCAGCTCACCAAAGCCGGACAGGGTAGGGGACAATGAGCAGTTCTTC.

The chain links TRBV5-6 to TRBJ1-4; 7 bases line up with TRBD1. Unmatched junction bases numbered 11, after V lost 3 bases and J lost 0 bases. The CDR3 sequence is 18 residues long. Germline lookup yields CDR1 SGHDT and CDR2 YYEEEE. The CDR3 protein is CASSWGPQGGTTNEKLFF. CDR3 sequence (DNA): TGTGCCAGCAGCTGGGGGCCCCAGGGGGGAACAACTAATGAAAAACTGTTTTTT.

This chain connects TRBV28 to TRBJ1-4, with D maybe TRBD1 (6 bases). Looked up from germline, CDR1 is MDHEN and CDR2 is SYDVKM. V was trimmed by 3 bases and J by 4 bases, leaving 12 bases between them. The CDR3 is 15 residues long. The CDR3 DNA reads as TGTGCCAGCAGTTTGGCCAGGGGCCTTAATGAAAAACTGTTTTTT. Protein sequence: CASSLARGLNEKLFF.